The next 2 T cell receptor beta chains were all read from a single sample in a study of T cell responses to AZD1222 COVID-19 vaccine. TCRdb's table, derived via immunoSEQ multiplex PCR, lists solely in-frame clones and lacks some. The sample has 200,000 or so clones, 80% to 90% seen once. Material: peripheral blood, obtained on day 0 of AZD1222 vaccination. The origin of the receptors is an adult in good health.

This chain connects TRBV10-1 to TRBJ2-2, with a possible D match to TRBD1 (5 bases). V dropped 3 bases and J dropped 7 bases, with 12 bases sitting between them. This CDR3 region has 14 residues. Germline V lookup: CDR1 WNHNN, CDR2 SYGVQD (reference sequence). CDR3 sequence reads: CASSDTLTDGELFF. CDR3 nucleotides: TGCGCCAGCAGTGATACTTTGACAGACGGGGAGCTGTTTTTT.

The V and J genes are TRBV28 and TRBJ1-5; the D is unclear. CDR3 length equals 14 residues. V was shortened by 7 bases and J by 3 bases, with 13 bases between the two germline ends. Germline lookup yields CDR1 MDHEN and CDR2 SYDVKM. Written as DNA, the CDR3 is TGTGCCAGCATGTCAAATACTTTCAATCAGCCCCAGCATTTT. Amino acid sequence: CASMSNTFNQPQHF.